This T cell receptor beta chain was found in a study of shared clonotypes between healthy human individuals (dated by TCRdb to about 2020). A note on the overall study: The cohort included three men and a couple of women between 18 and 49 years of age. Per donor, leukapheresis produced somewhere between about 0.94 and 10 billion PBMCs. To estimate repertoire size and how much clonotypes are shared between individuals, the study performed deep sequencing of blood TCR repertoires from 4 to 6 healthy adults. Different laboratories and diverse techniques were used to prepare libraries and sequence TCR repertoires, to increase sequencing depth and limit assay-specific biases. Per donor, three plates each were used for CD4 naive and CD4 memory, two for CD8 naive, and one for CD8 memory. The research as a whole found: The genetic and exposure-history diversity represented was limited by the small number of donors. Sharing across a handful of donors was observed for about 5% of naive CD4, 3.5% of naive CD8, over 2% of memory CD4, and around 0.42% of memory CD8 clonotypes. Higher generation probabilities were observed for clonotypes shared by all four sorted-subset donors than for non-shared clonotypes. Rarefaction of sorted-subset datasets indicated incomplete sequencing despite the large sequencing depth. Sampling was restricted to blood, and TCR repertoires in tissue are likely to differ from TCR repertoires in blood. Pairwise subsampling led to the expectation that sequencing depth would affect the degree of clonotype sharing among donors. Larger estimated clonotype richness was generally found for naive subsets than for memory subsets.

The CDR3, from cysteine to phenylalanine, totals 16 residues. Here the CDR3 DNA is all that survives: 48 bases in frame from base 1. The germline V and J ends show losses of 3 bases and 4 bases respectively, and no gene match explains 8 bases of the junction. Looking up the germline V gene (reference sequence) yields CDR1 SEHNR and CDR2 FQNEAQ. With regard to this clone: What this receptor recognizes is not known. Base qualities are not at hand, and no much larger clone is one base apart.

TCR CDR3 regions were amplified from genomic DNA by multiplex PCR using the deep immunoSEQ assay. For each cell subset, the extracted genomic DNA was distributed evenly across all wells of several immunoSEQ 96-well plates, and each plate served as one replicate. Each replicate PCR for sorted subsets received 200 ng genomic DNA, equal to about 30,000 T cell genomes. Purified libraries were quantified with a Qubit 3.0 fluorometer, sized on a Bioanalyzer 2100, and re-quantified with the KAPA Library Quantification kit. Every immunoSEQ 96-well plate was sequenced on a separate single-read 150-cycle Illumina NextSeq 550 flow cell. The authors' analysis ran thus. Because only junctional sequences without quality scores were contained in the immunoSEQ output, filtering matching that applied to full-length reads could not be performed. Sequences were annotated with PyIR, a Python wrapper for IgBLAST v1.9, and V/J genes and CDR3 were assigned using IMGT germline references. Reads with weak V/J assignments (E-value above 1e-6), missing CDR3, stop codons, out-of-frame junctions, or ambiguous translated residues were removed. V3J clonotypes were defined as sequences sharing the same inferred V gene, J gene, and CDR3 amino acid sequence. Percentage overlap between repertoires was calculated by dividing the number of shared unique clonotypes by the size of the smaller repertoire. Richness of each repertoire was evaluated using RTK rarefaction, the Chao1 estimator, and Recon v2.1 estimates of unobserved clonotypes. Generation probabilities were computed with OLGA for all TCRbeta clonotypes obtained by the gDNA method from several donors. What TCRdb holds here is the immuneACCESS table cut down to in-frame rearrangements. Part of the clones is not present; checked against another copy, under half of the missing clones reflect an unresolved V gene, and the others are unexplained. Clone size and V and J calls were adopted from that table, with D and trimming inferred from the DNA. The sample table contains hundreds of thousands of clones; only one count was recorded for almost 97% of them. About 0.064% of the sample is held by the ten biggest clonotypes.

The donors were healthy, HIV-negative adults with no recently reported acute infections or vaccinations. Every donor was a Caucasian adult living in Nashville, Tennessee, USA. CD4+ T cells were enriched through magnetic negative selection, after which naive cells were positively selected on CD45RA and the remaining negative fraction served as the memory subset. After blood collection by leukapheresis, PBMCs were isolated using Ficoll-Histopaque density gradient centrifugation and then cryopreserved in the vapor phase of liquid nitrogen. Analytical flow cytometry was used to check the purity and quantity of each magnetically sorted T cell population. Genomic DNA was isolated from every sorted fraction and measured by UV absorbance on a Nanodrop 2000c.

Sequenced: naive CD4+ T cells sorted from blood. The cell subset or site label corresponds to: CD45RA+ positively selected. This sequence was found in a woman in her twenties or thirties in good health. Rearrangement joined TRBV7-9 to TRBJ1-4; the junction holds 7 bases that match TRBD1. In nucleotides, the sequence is TGTGCCAGCAGCTTTTCGCCTACAGGGGTTAATGAAAAACTGTTTTTT. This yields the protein CASSFSPTGVNEKLFF.